This T cell receptor beta chain was retrieved from a study of cytomegalovirus exposure and HLA in healthy donors (dated by TCRdb to 2017 to 2019). General notes on the study: An earlier analysis of several hundred of the donors reported around 280 Gb of sequence data and 95 million to 140 million unique TCR beta sequences obtained from approximately 180 million T cells. An early release covering just under 650 HLA-typed donors comprised approximately 290 gigabases of sequencing data and approximately 80 million unique TCR sequences. Of the 300 to 500 genotyped donors, 75% to 85% were placed in the genetic ancestry cluster associated with self-reported Caucasian donors. The study aimed to test whether cataloging public T cell receptors could reveal signatures of past pathogen exposure. The study profiled the T cell repertoires of some 610 subjects by immunosequencing and related them to cytomegalovirus serostatus. Besides the first cohort of 666 subjects, a separate validation cohort made up of over 95 different subjects was used. The study combined high-throughput TCR immunosequencing, statistical association of individual TCRs with disease status, and machine learning to predict cytomegalovirus infection status. In a later analysis, previously published TCR beta repertoires from 550 to 700 donors were re-analyzed and high-resolution HLA genotyping was added so that TCR occurrence patterns could be studied. Rather than drawing on any new phenotypic data, the later analysis identified candidate immune exposures from TCR beta sequences and the way those sequences occurred across donors. To decide whether each TCR beta V gene segment behaved as functional or pseudogenic, an earlier analysis of over 500 of the donors relied on high-throughput TCR beta sequencing. Alongside the repertoire data, information on donor age, sex, ethnicity and CMV serostatus was compiled. A later genetic analysis took genome-wide SNP genotypes for about 55% of the 666 donors and used that subset as a discovery cohort. Every repertoire in the discovery cohort had been generated on one and the same sequencing platform. HLA typing included class I and class II loci at four-digit resolution. Typing coverage varied by locus: roughly 620-640 donors for A, B, C, DRB1 and DQB1; 522 for DQA1; over 600 for DPA1; approximately 470 for DPB1. Because of strong linkage in the cohort, roughly five DR-DQ haplotypes were treated as single units for association and clustering. Among 350 to 400 genotyped donors of the cohort, an average of 235,054 unique TCR beta nucleotide sequences were sequenced per donor, around 18% of them non-productive. The research as a whole found: Because HLA typing was missing for some donors at each locus, association tests included only the typed subset. A group of highly shared sequence variants was considered likely to be a technical artifact of the sequencing pipeline. In vitro tests confirmed that a few of the cytomegalovirus-associated TCR beta chains recognize cytomegalovirus antigens. Compared with the roughly 720-donor mean, donors in an Asian-associated ancestry cluster had fewer N-insertions in productive TCRs, according to a later genetic analysis. The earlier analysis of approximately 590 of the donors excluded some 16 rarely observed V segments, including chromosome 9 orphons, because counts were too low. A later analysis found that TCR association rates varied across HLA loci, with DRB1 alleles showing the most associated TCRs and HLA-C alleles the fewest. Across donors, most TCR sequences were observed very rarely, whereas some public TCRs were present in many individuals. Sequencing depth was assumed to be roughly uniform across donors in the presence/absence analyses, though that assumption may not hold. A later analysis associated 16,951 TCR beta sequences with specific HLA alleles at a false discovery rate of 0.05. Assigning TCR associations to individual alleles was difficult when HLA alleles, especially DR and DQ, strongly co-occurred. Most CMV-associated TCR beta chains appeared to be HLA-restricted in a later analysis, and the HLA associations seemed to be driven largely by CMV exposure. The classifier was reported to diagnose cytomegalovirus status with high specificity and sensitivity in both the original cohort and the validation cohort. Immune exposure information for the cohort was limited to CMV serostatus. According to a later analysis, parvovirus B19, influenza, CMV and Epstein-Barr virus appeared linked to several top co-occurrence clusters. Linkage disequilibrium might explain the correlated functional status among segregating V segments, but an unknown experimental factor could not be excluded. The study gave a list of more than 150 TCR beta chains associated with cytomegalovirus. In a later analysis, HLA-associated TCR beta chains showed more clonal expansion and lower generation probabilities than non-associated chains that were equally common. In an earlier analysis of approximately 600 of the donors, most TCR beta V segments were observed in productive rearrangements about 90% or about 30% of the time, broadly matching IMGT annotations. This cohort had only TCR beta chains sequenced, and the lack of alpha or paired-chain data limited which features could be detected. A further reported finding was that TCR beta sequences accurately predicted the HLA-A and HLA-B alleles for most subjects in the first cohort. An association between a missense DCLRE1C variant and V-gene and J-gene trimming of TCR beta chains was found in a later genetic analysis and replicated in an independent cohort. It was suggested by the authors that the approach could potentially be generalized to other disease states and immunological phenotypes. The 87-base-pair reads could not distinguish some IMGT-functional V segments, including TRBV6-2 and TRBV6-3, so those segments were excluded.

Points on this clone: Its antigen remains unidentified. A junction boundary mismatches the germline segment, possibly from a read error. Other DNA variants within this sample encode the same CDR3.

Per the germline V gene (reference sequence), LNHNV is the CDR1 and YYDKDF is the CDR2. The CDR3 goes from the cysteine to the phenylalanine over 12 residues. The sequence is cut down to CDR3 DNA, 36 bases in frame from base 1. The cohort consisted of 600 to 750 healthy bone marrow donors. All cohort members were sampled while nominally healthy, although unrecorded immune exposures were likely present. The donor tested CMV seropositive and was one of the 289 seropositive cohort members. Every donor gave a peripheral blood sample, and the peripheral blood mononuclear cells from that sample were used for TCR beta sequencing. The Qiagen DNeasy Blood Extraction Kit was used to extract genomic DNA from the blood cell samples. The library was generated by the immunoSEQ multiplex PCR assay. The multiplex PCR relied on a mix of 60 forward primers for TCR Vbeta segments and 13 reverse primers for TCR Jbeta segments. A multiplex PCR assay on genomic DNA amplified the CDR3 region of rearranged TCR beta genes. On the Illumina HiSeq System, the amplified TCR beta libraries were sequenced as 87-base-pair reads. The paper's data handling went like this. Across the 700 or so repertoires, a later analysis counted tens of millions of unique TCR beta chains, approximately 10 million of which were shared by at least two donors. Raw reads were error-corrected and collapsed into unique sequences with a nearest-neighbor algorithm that merged closely related sequences to remove PCR and sequencing errors. To assign V, D and J gene segments, CDR3 sequences were aligned to IMGT reference sequences. For a sequence to be retained, a match of at least six nucleotides to both a V gene segment and a J gene segment was required. A rearrangement was called productive if the CDR3 had no stop codons and remained in frame with V and J, and every other rearrangement was called non-productive. Following IMGT convention, CDR3 was defined as the stretch from the second conserved V-encoded cysteine up to the conserved J-encoded phenylalanine. Sequences without an unambiguous match to a single V gene segment were excluded from the earlier analysis of a few hundred of the donors. An earlier analysis of 450 to 650 of the donors called V segments functional above 56.7% productive rearrangements and segregating when the between-donor standard deviation exceeded 5%. To diagnose cytomegalovirus status from the catalog of TCR beta chain sequences, a statistical classification framework was built. In a later analysis, V and J genes were assigned by comparing TCR nucleotide sequences against IMGT/GENE-DB human TR gene sequences. The TCRdist pipeline was used in a later analysis to assign CDR3 sequences and most-parsimonious VDJ recombination scenarios. A later analysis defined each TCR beta chain by its CDR3 amino acid sequence plus V-gene family, and excluded reads lacking a unique V-gene family. To address suspected cross-contamination and a sequencing artifact, a later analysis removed a few hundred highly shared, low-generation-probability nucleotide sequences. A later analysis calculated a clonal expansion index for each public chain from normalized within-repertoire ranks of inferred template counts. A later analysis computed generation probabilities with a VDJ recombination model fitted to out-of-frame rearrangements, and checked the results against IGoR. A later analysis scored TCR-TCR, TCR-HLA and TCR-CMV co-occurrence with hypergeometric tests, applying a repertoire-size bias correction to TCR pairs. To estimate false discovery rates, a later analysis permuted the HLA or CMV assignments 20 times. In a later analysis, co-occurring TCRs were grouped using DBSCAN, and TCRdist sequence similarity was added for clustering within HLA-allele-positive subsets. Co-occurrence clustering excluded repertoires with fewer than 30,000 or more than 120,000 public chains, plus five with anomalous nucleotide sharing. TCRdb took this table from immuneACCESS and kept in-frame rearrangements with V and J called. Such tables lack part of the clones; where checked against another copy, unresolved V genes explain under half of the gap, and the rest is unexplained. The V and J calls and clone size come from that table; D and trimming were worked out from the DNA. The sample includes approximately 95,000 clones, with approximately 81% observed a single time. The ten largest clones represent 4.1% of the sample.

The specimen was PBMCs. The chain joins TRBV15 to TRBJ2-7; the D gene lacks a confident call. The origin of this receptor is a woman between 35 and 50 years old in good health and CMV-seropositive. In nucleotides, the sequence is TGCGCCACCAGCAGAGATCTATACGAGCAGTACTTC. The translation is CATSRDLYEQYF.